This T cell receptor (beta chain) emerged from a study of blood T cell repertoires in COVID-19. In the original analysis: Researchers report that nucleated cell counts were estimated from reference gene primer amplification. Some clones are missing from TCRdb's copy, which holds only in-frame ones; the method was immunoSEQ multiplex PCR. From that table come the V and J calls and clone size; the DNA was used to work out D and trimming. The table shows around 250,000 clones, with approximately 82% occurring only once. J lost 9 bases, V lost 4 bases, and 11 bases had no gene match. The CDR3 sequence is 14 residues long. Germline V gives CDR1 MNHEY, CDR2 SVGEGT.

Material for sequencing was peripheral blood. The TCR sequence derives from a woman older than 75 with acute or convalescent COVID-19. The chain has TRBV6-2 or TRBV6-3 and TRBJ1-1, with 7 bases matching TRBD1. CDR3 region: CASSSYQRQGKAFF. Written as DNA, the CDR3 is TGTGCCAGCAGTTCCTACCAAAGACAGGGCAAAGCTTTCTTT.